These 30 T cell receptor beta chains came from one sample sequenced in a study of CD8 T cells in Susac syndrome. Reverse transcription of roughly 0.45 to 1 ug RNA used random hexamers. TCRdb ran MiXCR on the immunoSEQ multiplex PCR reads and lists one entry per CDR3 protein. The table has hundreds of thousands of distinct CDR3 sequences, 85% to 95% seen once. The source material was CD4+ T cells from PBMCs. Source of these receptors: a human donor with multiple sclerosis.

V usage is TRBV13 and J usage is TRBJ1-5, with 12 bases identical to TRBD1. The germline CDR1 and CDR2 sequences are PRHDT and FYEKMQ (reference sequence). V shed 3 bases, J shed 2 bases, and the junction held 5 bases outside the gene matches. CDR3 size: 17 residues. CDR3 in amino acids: CASSLGQGAGGNQPQHF. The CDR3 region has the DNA TGTGCCAGCAGCTTGGGACAGGGGGCAGGTGGCAATCAGCCCCAGCATTTT.

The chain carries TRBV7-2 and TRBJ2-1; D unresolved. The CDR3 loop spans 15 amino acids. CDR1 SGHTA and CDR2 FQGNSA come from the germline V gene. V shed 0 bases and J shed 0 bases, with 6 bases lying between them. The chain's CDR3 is CASSLAATSYNEQFF. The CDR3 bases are TGTGCCAGCAGCTTAGCGGCAACCTCCTACAATGAGCAGTTCTTC.

This chain's CDR3 is CAIKRSTNYNEQFF. As DNA, the CDR3 is TGTGCCATTAAGCGGTCGACTAACTACAATGAGCAGTTCTTC. This chain connects TRBV19 to TRBJ2-1, with D perhaps TRBD2 (5 bases). The CDR3 is made up of 14 amino acids. Trimming shortened V by 10 bases and J by 3 bases, and 16 bases separated the two germline ends. The V gene's germline CDR1 is LNHDA and CDR2 SQIVND (reference sequence). The full variable domain, rest sourced from reference TRBV19 and TRBJ2-1, is DGGITQSPKYLFRKEGQNVTLSCEQNLNHDAMYWYRQDPGQGLRLIYYSQIVNDFQKGDIAEGYSVSREKKESFPLTVTSAQKNPTAFYLCAIKRSTNYNEQFFGPGTRLTVL.

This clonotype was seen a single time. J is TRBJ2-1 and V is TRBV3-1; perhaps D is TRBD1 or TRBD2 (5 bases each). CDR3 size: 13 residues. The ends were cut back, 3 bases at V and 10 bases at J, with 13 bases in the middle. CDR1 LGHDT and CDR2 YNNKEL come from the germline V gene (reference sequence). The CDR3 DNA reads TGTGCCAGCAGCCAGGGGACGGTGGGAGAGCAGTTCTTC. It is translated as CASSQGTVGEQFF.

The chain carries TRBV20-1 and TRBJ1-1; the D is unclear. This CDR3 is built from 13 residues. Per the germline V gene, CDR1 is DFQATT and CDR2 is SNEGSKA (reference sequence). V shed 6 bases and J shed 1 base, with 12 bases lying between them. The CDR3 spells CSAPDGSNTEAFF. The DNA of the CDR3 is TGCAGTGCACCTGACGGTTCGAACACTGAAGCTTTCTTT.

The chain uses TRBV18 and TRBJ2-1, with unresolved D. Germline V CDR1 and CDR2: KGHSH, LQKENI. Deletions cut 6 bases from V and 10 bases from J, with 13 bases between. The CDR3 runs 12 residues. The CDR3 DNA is TGTGCCAGCTCCCTCGAAGTGGTAGAGCAGTTCTTC. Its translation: CASSLEVVEQFF.

This chain's CDR3 is CASSFQQGQVEQYF. CDR3 DNA: TGTGCCAGCAGCTTTCAACAAGGGCAGGTCGAGCAGTACTTC. The rearrangement joins TRBV11-2 to TRBJ2-7, with unresolved D. There are 14 residues in the CDR3. Germline loops: CDR1 SGHAT, CDR2 FQNNGV. Trimming removed 3 bases at V and 6 bases at J, with 15 bases between.

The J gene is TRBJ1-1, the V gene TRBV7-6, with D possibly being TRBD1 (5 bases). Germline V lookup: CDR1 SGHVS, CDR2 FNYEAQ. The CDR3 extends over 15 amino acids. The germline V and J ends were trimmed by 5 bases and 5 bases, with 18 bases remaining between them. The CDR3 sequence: CASSPFDSLGTEAFF. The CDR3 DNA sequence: TGTGCCAGCAGCCCCTTCGACAGCCTCGGAACTGAAGCTTTCTTT.

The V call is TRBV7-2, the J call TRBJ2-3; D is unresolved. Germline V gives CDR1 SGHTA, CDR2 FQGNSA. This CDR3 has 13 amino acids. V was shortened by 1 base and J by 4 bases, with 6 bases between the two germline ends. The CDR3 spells CASSLGTADTQYF. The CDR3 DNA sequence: TGTGCCAGCAGCTTAGGAACAGCAGATACGCAGTATTTT.

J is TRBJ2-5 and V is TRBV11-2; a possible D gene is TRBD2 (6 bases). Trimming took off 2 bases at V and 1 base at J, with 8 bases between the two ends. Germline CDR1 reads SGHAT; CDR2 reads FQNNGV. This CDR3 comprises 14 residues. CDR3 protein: CASSLRRGQETQYF. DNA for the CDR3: TGTGCCAGCAGCTTAAGGCGGGGCCAAGAGACCCAGTACTTC.

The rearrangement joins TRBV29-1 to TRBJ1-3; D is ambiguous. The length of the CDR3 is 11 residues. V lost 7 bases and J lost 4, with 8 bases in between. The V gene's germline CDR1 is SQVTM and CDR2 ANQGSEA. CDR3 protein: CSAWAGNTIYF. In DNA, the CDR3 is TGCAGCGCCTGGGCGGGAAACACCATATATTTT.

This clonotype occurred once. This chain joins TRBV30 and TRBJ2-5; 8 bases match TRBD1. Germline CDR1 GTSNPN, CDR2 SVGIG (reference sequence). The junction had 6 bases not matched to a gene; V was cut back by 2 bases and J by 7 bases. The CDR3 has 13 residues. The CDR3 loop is CAWSSTGDGTQYF. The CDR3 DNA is TGTGCCTGGAGTTCGACAGGGGACGGGACCCAGTACTTC.

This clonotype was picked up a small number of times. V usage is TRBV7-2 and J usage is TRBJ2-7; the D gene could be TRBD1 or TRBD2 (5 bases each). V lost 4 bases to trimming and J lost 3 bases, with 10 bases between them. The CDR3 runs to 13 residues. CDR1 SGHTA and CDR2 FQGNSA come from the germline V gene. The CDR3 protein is CASSSRGGYEQYV. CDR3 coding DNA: TGTGCCAGCAGCTCCCGGGGCGGCTACGAGCAGTACGTC.

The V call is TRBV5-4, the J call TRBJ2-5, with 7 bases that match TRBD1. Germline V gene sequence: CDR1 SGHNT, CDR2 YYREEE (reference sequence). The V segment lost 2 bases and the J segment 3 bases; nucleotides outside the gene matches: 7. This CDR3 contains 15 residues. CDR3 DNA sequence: TGTGCCAGCAGCTTAGGGGGCTACGCGGAAGAGACCCAGTACTTC. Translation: CASSLGGYAEETQYF.

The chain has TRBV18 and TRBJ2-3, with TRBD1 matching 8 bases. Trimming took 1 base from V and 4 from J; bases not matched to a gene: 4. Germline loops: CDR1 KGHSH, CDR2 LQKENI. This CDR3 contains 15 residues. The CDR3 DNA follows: TGTGCCAGCTCACCACAGGACAGGGACGCAGATACGCAGTATTTT. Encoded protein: CASSPQDRDADTQYF. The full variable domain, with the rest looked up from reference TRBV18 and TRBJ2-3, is NAGVMQNPRHLVRRRGQEARLRCSPMKGHSHVYWYRQLPEEGLKFMVYLQKENIIDESGMPKERFSAEFPKEGPSILRIQQVVRGDSAAYFCASSPQDRDADTQYFGPGTRLTVL.

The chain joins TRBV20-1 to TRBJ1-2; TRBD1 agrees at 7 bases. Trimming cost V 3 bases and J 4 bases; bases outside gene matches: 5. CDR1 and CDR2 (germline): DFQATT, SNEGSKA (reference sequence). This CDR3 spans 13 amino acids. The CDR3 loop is CSASETGTYGYTF. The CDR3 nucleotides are TGCAGTGCTAGTGAGACAGGGACCTATGGCTACACCTTC.

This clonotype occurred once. The CDR3, as DNA: TGTGCCAGCAGCCAAGATCGGACCTACAATGAGCAGTTCTTC. Protein: CASSQDRTYNEQFF. The genes are TRBV3-1 and TRBJ2-1; D is undetermined. Germline V gives CDR1 LGHDT, CDR2 YNNKEL (reference sequence). This CDR3 is built from 14 residues. V lost 0 bases to trimming and J lost 2 bases, with 5 bases between them.

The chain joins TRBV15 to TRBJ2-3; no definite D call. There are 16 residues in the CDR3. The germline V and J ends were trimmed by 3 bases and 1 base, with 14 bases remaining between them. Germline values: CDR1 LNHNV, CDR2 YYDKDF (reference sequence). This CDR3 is CATSREPSLGTDTQYF. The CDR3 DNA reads TGTGCCACCAGCAGGGAACCTTCTCTTGGCACAGATACGCAGTATTTT.

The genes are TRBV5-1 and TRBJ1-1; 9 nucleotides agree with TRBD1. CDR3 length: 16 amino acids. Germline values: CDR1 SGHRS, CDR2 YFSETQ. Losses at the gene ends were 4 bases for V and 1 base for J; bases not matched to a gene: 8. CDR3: CASSLDGQGWNTEAFF. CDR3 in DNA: TGCGCCAGCAGCCTGGACGGACAGGGGTGGAACACTGAAGCTTTCTTT.

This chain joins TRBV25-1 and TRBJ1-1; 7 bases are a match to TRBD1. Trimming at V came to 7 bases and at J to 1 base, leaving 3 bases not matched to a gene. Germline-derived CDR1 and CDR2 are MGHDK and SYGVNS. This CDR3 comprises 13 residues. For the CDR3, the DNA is TGTGCCAGCATTGACAGGGAGAACACTGAAGCTTTCTTT. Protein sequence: CASIDRENTEAFF.

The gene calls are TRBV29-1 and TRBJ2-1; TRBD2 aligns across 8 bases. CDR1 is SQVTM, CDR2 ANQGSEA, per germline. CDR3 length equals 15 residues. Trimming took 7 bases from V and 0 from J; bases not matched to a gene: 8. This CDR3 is CSGDRGGVSYNEQFF. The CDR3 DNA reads TGCAGCGGGGACCGGGGGGGAGTCTCCTACAATGAGCAGTTCTTC.

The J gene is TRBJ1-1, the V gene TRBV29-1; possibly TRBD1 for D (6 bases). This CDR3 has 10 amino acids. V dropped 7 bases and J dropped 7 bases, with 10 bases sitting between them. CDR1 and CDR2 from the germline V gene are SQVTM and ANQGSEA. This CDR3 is CSAVDSEAFF. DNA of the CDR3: TGCAGCGCCGTGGACAGTGAAGCTTTCTTT.

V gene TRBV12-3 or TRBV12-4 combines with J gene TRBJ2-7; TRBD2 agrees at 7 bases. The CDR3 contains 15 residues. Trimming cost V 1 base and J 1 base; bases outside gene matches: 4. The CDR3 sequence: CASSLGLAQSYEQYF. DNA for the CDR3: TGTGCCAGCAGTTTAGGACTAGCCCAGTCCTACGAGCAGTACTTC.

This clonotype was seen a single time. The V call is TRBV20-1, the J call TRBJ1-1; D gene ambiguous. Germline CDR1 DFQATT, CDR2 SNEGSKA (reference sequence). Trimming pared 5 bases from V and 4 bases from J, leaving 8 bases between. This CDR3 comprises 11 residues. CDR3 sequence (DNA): TGCAGTGCTCGGGGATTCACTGAAGCTTTCTTT. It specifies CSARGFTEAFF.

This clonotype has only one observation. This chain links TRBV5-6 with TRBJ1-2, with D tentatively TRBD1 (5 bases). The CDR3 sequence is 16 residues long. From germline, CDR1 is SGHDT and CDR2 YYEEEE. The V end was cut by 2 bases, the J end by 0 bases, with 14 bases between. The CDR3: CASSLDSYRSNYGYTF. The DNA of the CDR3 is TGTGCCAGCAGCTTAGACAGCTACCGCTCTAACTATGGCTACACCTTC.

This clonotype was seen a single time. The CDR3: CSVEDFGETNYGYTF. DNA of the CDR3: TGCAGCGTTGAAGATTTCGGGGAGACTAACTATGGCTACACCTTC. The genes are TRBV29-1 and TRBJ1-2, with D unresolved. Germline values: CDR1 SQVTM, CDR2 ANQGSEA. Between the trimmed V and J ends, which lost 0 bases and 0 bases, there was a span of 11 bases. The CDR3 length is 15 residues.

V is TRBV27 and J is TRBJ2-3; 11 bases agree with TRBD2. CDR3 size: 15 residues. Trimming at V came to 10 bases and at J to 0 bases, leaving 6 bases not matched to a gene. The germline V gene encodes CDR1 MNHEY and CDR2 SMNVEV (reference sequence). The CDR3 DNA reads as TGTGCCACCTTAGCTAGCGGGGGGAGCACAGATACGCAGTATTTT. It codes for CATLASGGSTDTQYF.

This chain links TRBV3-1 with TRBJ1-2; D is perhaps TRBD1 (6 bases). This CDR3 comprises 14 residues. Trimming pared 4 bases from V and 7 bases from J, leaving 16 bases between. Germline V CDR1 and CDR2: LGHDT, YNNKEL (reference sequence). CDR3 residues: CASSPPHGQRGYTF. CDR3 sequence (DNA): TGTGCCAGCAGCCCACCACACGGACAGCGTGGCTACACCTTC.

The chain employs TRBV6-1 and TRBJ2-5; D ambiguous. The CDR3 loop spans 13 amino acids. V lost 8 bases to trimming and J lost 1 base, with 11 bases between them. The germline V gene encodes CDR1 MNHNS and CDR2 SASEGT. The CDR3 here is CASRLVGQETQYF. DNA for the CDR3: TGTGCCAGCCGTTTGGTGGGCCAAGAGACCCAGTACTTC.

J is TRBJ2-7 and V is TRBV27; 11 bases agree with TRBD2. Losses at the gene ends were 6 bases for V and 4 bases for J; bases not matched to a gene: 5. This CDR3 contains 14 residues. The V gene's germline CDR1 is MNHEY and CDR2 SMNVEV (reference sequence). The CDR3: CASRPSGGRYEQYF. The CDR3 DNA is TGTGCCAGCAGACCTAGCGGGGGGCGTTACGAGCAGTACTTC.